Only one count was recorded for the clone carrying this T cell receptor (beta chain). At one of its ends the junction is not consistent with the germline gene, which may arise from a read error. TCRdb's copy holds only in-frame clones and misses some; the assay was immunoSEQ multiplex PCR. The sample shows roughly 35,000 clones, approximately 85% of them seen only once. This record comes from a study of T cells in narcolepsy. At the level of the study: Donors had narcolepsy type 1 or type 2, or were healthy controls.

Germline CDR1 is SGHAT and CDR2 is FQNNGV. The CDR3 is made up of 9 amino acids. The receptor was derived from a human donor with narcolepsy. J is TRBJ2-7 and V is TRBV11-2, with D uncertain. The material sequenced was CD45RA- memory CD4+ T cells from PBMCs. CDR3 nucleotide sequence: TGTGCCAGCAGCCCCTGGATCGTCTTC. It is translated as CASSPWIVF. The complete variable domain, with remaining parts taken from reference TRBV11-2 and TRBJ2-7, reads EAGVAQSPRYKIIEKRQSVAFWCNPISGHATLYWYQQILGQGPKLLIQFQNNGVVDDSQLPKDRFSAERLKGVDSTLKIQPAKLEDSAVYLCASSPWIVFGPGTRLTVT.